This is a list of T cell receptor beta chains from one sample in a study of technical replicates of blood from a handful of donors. Only in-frame clones appear in the TCRdb table, and some are missing; sequencing was by immunoSEQ multiplex PCR. The sample lists around 80,000 clones, roughly 94% occurring once. Sequencing was done on a sample of T cells isolated from PBMCs. These receptor sequences come from a human donor in good health. Each CDR3 is given with its conserved first and last residue. D genes are given only for firm matches. Expanded clones get a size class; other rows say once, few or many, or leave the size out.

>-|-|TRBJ1-2|TRBV30
CAWSRLGRFDGYTF
TGTGCCTGGTCCCGTCTGGGGAGGTTCGATGGCTACACCTTC
>-|-|TRBJ1-2|TRBV12-5
CASGARDSKGNGYTF
TGTGCTAGTGGGGCCCGGGACTCTAAAGGGAATGGCTACACCTTC
>-|-|TRBJ1-1|TRBV11-2
CASSSHRSGLNTEAFF
TGTGCCAGCAGCTCCCATAGGTCAGGGCTGAACACTGAAGCTTTCTTT
>-|TRBD2|TRBJ2-1|TRBV28
CASSSQREAKSYNEQFF
TGTGCCAGCAGTTCCCAGCGGGAGGCTAAATCCTACAATGAGCAGTTCTTC
>-|-|TRBJ1-2|TRBV9
CASSPPSYGYTF
TGTGCCAGCAGCCCTCCCTCCTATGGCTACACCTTC
>-|-|TRBJ1-4|TRBV2
CASSDLTAAEKLFF
TGTGCCAGCAGTGATTTAACAGCCGCTGAAAAACTGTTTTTT
>-|TRBD2|TRBJ2-1|TRBV29-1
CSVSLAGGWSEQFF
TGCAGCGTTAGCCTAGCGGGAGGGTGGAGTGAGCAGTTCTTC
>-|-|TRBJ2-7|TRBV27
CASSLHGGSYEQYF
TGTGCCAGCAGTTTACACGGGGGATCCTACGAGCAGTACTTC
>once|-|TRBJ2-3|TRBV19
CASSNRLGGPTDTQYF
TGTGCCAGTAGTAACCGCCTTGGCGGGCCGACAGATACGCAGTATTTT
>-|TRBD1|TRBJ1-2|TRBV5-1
CASSYRTGGNYGYTF
TGCGCCAGCAGCTATAGGACAGGGGGCAACTATGGCTACACCTTC
>-|TRBD1|TRBJ2-5|TRBV18
CASSPPNRGGETQYF
TGTGCCAGCTCACCACCGAACAGGGGTGGGGAGACCCAGTACTTC
>once|TRBD1|TRBJ2-7|TRBV30
CAWSVLGQGIPSTSYEQYF
TGTGCCTGGAGTGTACTGGGACAGGGGATTCCCTCCACCTCCTACGAGCAGTACTTC
>-|TRBD2|TRBJ2-7|TRBV4-3
CASSQVATSGRLEQYF
TGCGCCAGCAGCCAAGTGGCGACTAGCGGGAGGCTCGAGCAGTACTTC
>few|TRBD2|TRBJ2-1|TRBV7-9
CASTDTTSGRDSDEQFF
TGTGCCAGCACCGACACGACTAGCGGGAGGGATAGCGATGAGCAGTTCTTC
>-|TRBD1|TRBJ2-7|TRBV18
CASSPDRVSYEQYF
TGTGCCAGCTCACCGGACAGGGTGTCGTACGAGCAGTACTTC
>-|TRBD1|TRBJ1-1|TRBV6-6
CASSRTGGNTEAFF
TGTGCCAGCAGTCGGACAGGGGGCAACACTGAAGCTTTCTTT
>-|TRBD2|TRBJ2-3|TRBV6-5
CASSSTSGGEDTQYF
TGTGCCAGCAGTTCGACTAGCGGAGGGGAAGATACGCAGTATTTT
>-|TRBD2|TRBJ2-3|TRBV7-9
CASSLATSGLTDTQYF
TGTGCCAGCAGCTTAGCTACTAGCGGCCTCACAGATACGCAGTATTTT
>-|-|TRBJ1-2|TRBV7-6
CASSPGHLTAYGYTF
TGTGCCAGCAGCCCGGGACACCTGACAGCCTATGGCTACACCTTC
>-|-|TRBJ2-1|TRBV30
CAWSVLHNEQFF
TGTGCCTGGAGTGTCCTACACAATGAGCAGTTCTTC
>-|-|TRBJ1-1|TRBV7-9
CASVPGSGTNTEAFF
TGTGCCAGCGTACCAGGGTCAGGCACCAACACTGAAGCTTTCTTT
>-|TRBD1|TRBJ1-1|TRBV4-2
CASSLTSGTVEAFF
TGTGCCAGCAGCCTCACCTCCGGGACAGTAGAAGCTTTCTTT
>few|-|TRBJ1-1|TRBV16
CASSQSRNTEAFF
TGTGCCAGCAGCCAATCTAGGAACACTGAAGCTTTCTTT
>-|TRBD1|TRBJ2-2|TRBV6-5
CASTPGGTGELFF
TGTGCCAGCACCCCAGGGGGCACCGGGGAGCTGTTTTTT
>-|-|TRBJ2-7|TRBV30
CAWGIADEQYF
TGTGCCTGGGGAATAGCGGACGAGCAGTACTTC
>-|-|TRBJ2-3|TRBV21-1
CSKGLAGGFFTDTQYF
TGTTCTAAGGGTCTAGCGGGAGGCTTTTTCACAGATACGCAGTATTTT
>-|TRBD1|TRBJ1-3|TRBV2
CASSRNRGRLSGNTIYF
TGTGCCAGCAGTAGGAACAGGGGGCGCCTCTCTGGAAACACCATATATTTT
>-|TRBD1|TRBJ1-1|TRBV10-3
CAISGDRAAFF
TGTGCCATCAGTGGGGACAGGGCTGCTTTCTTT
>-|TRBD1|TRBJ1-1|TRBV19
CASTGQGVVTEAFF
TGTGCCAGTACCGGACAGGGGGTGGTTACTGAAGCTTTCTTT
>once|-|TRBJ2-7|TRBV11-2
CASSFNRLSYEQYF
TGTGCCAGCAGCTTTAACCGACTGTCCTACGAGCAGTACTTC
>once|-|TRBJ2-5|TRBV9
CASSVEGGATQYF
TGTGCCAGCAGCGTAGAAGGTGGGGCTACCCAGTACTTC
>-|-|TRBJ2-1|TRBV30
CALLQGRGEQFF
TGTGCCCTACTCCAGGGGAGGGGTGAGCAGTTCTTC
>-|-|TRBJ1-2|TRBV5-6
CASSSGWLGDGYTF
TGTGCCAGCAGCTCAGGGTGGCTAGGGGATGGCTACACCTTC
>-|-|TRBJ2-3|TRBV5-1
CASSPGPSTDTQYF
TGCGCCAGCAGCCCTGGGCCCAGCACAGATACGCAGTATTTT
>once|-|TRBJ1-2|TRBV7-2
CASSFQGYGYTF
TGTGCCAGCAGCTTCCAGGGGTATGGCTACACCTTC
>once|-|TRBJ1-4|TRBV9
CASSVSGINEKLFF
TGTGCCAGCAGCGTATCCGGGATCAATGAAAAACTGTTTTTT
>-|-|TRBJ2-3|TRBV7-2
CASSLAREFTDTQYF
TGTGCCAGCAGCTTAGCTCGGGAATTCACAGATACGCAGTATTTT
>-|-|TRBJ1-1|TRBV13
CASSWGPNTEAFF
TGTGCCAGCAGCTGGGGCCCGAACACTGAAGCTTTCTTT
>-|-|TRBJ2-1|TRBV6-5
CASSYSPGNPYNEQFF
TGTGCCAGCAGTTACTCTCCGGGAAACCCGTACAATGAGCAGTTCTTC
>-|-|TRBJ1-1|TRBV7-9
CASSSSARGENTEAFF
TGTGCCAGCAGCTCCAGCGCCAGGGGCGAGAACACTGAAGCTTTCTTT
>-|-|TRBJ2-1|TRBV30
CAWSQDYSYNEQFF
TGTGCCTGGAGTCAGGACTACTCCTACAATGAGCAGTTCTTC
>-|TRBD1|TRBJ1-4|TRBV6-5
CASSYDGQGGEKLFF
TGTGCCAGCAGTTACGATGGACAGGGGGGTGAAAAACTGTTTTTT
>-|-|TRBJ2-2|TRBV6-1
CASHPSGELFF
TGTGCCAGCCACCCCAGCGGGGAGCTGTTTTTT
>-|-|TRBJ2-2|TRBV30
CAWKQANTGELFF
TGTGCCTGGAAACAGGCGAACACCGGGGAGCTGTTTTTT
>-|-|TRBJ1-2|TRBV20-1
CSARGGYTF
TGCAGTGCTAGGGGGGGGTACACCTTC